This record looks at one T cell receptor (beta chain) sequence and its context. Profiling relied on immunoSEQ multiplex PCR, and the TCRdb table lists in-frame clones only, not all of them. Of some 120,000 clones in the sample, approximately 94% are singletons; the top ten hold roughly 5.7%. These data come from a study of T cell changes during pregnancy in multiple sclerosis. Sequenced material: peripheral blood, taken before pregnancy. This TCR was recovered from a female donor with multiple sclerosis, enrolled in a pregnancy study.

The CDR3 DNA follows: TGTGCCAGCACCCCTCGGGCAGATACGCAGTATTTT. Amino acids: CASTPRADTQYF. V usage is TRBV7-9 and J usage is TRBJ2-3; the D is unclear. Germline V gene sequence: CDR1 SEHNR, CDR2 FQNEAQ (reference sequence). This CDR3 is 12 amino acids long. Trimming took off 7 bases at V and 4 bases at J, with 9 bases between the two ends.